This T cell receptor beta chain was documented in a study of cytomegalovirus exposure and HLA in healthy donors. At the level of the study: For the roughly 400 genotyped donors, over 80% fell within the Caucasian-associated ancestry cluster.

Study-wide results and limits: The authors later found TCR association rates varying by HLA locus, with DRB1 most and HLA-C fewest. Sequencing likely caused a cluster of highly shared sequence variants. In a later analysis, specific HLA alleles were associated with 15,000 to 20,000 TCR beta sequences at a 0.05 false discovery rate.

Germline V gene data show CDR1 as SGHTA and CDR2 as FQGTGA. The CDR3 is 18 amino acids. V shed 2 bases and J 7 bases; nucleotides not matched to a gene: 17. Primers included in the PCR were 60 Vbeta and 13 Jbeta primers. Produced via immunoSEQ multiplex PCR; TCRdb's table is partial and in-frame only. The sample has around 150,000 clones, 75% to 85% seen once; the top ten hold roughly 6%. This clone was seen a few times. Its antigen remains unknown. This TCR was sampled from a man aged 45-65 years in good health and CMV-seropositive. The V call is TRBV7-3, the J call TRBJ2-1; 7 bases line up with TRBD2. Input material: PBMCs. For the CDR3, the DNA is TGTGCCAGCAGCTTATATTTCGCGTCTAGCGGAGTTGGGAATGAGCAGTTCTTC. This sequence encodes CASSLYFASSGVGNEQFF.